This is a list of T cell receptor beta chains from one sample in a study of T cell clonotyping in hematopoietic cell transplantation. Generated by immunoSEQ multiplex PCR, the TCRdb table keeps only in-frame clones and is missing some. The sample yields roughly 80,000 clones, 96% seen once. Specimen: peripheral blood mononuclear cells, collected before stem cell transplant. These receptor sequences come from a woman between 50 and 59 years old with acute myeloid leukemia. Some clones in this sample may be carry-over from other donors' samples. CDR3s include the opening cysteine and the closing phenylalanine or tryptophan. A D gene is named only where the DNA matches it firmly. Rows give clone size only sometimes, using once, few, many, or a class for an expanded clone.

cdr3_nt: TGTGCCAGCAGTGCTGGACACTTAAATTCACCCCTCCACTTT
cdr3_aa: CASSAGHLNSPLHF
v_call: TRBV6-4
clone_size: NA
d_call: NA
j_call: TRBJ1-6

cdr3_nt: TGTGCCAGCAGTTTCGGGGACAGGAACACCGGGGAGCTGTTTTTT
cdr3_aa: CASSFGDRNTGELFF
v_call: TRBV27
clone_size: once
d_call: TRBD1
j_call: TRBJ2-2

cdr3_nt: TGTGCCAGCAGACCACTAGCGGAGCCCTACGAGCAGTACTTC
cdr3_aa: CASRPLAEPYEQYF
v_call: TRBV6-5
clone_size: NA
d_call: TRBD2
j_call: TRBJ2-7

cdr3_nt: TGTGCCAGCAAGAGCGCCGGGGGCAATCAGCCCCAGCATTTT
cdr3_aa: CASKSAGGNQPQHF
v_call: TRBV6-1
clone_size: NA
d_call: NA
j_call: TRBJ1-5

cdr3_nt: TGCGCCAGCAGCTTTCGGGCAGAGAACACTGAAGCTTTCTTT
cdr3_aa: CASSFRAENTEAFF
v_call: TRBV5-1
clone_size: NA
d_call: NA
j_call: TRBJ1-1

cdr3_nt: TGCGCCAGCAGCGCTGGACAGGGGGGACAGCCCCAGCATTTT
cdr3_aa: CASSAGQGGQPQHF
v_call: TRBV5-1
clone_size: once
d_call: TRBD1
j_call: TRBJ1-5

cdr3_nt: TGCAGCGTTGCGACTAGCGGGAGTAGGAGTGAGCAGTTCTTC
cdr3_aa: CSVATSGSRSEQFF
v_call: TRBV29-1
clone_size: NA
d_call: TRBD2
j_call: TRBJ2-1

cdr3_nt: TGTGCCAGCAGTCGAGACAGGGGAGGATTTCAGCCCCAGCATTTT
cdr3_aa: CASSRDRGGFQPQHF
v_call: TRBV6-1
clone_size: NA
d_call: TRBD1
j_call: TRBJ1-5

cdr3_nt: TGTGCCAGTAGTACACCACAGGGGGGAGGTGAAAAACTGTTTTTT
cdr3_aa: CASSTPQGGGEKLFF
v_call: TRBV19
clone_size: NA
d_call: TRBD1
j_call: TRBJ1-4

cdr3_nt: TGTGCCAGCGTCGTCGGGATAGGGGAAAAACTGTTTTTT
cdr3_aa: CASVVGIGEKLFF
v_call: TRBV6-1
clone_size: NA
d_call: NA
j_call: TRBJ1-4

cdr3_nt: TGTGCCAGGATTAGGGACCCTACAACTAATGAAAAACTGTTTTTT
cdr3_aa: CARIRDPTTNEKLFF
v_call: TRBV5-4
clone_size: NA
d_call: NA
j_call: TRBJ1-4

cdr3_nt: TGTGCCAGTCGGGACACCTGGAATTCACCCCTCCACTTT
cdr3_aa: CASRDTWNSPLHF
v_call: TRBV6-4
clone_size: NA
d_call: NA
j_call: TRBJ1-6

cdr3_nt: TGTGCCAGCAGTTACGGACTAGCGGGAGCCTACGAGCAGTACTTC
cdr3_aa: CASSYGLAGAYEQYF
v_call: TRBV6-5
clone_size: NA
d_call: TRBD2
j_call: TRBJ2-7

cdr3_nt: TGTGCCAGCAGCCAATTCCCGGGGTCGTTGAACACTGAAGCTTTCTTT
cdr3_aa: CASSQFPGSLNTEAFF
v_call: TRBV14
clone_size: NA
d_call: NA
j_call: TRBJ1-1

cdr3_nt: TGTGCCAGTAGTTCTCAAGACGACGCCACTGAAGCTTTCTTT
cdr3_aa: CASSSQDDATEAFF
v_call: TRBV19
clone_size: few
d_call: NA
j_call: TRBJ1-1

cdr3_nt: TGTGCCAGCAGCCAAGGACTAGCGGGGGCCCAAGAGACCCAGTACTTC
cdr3_aa: CASSQGLAGAQETQYF
v_call: TRBV11-3
clone_size: NA
d_call: TRBD2
j_call: TRBJ2-5

cdr3_nt: TGTGCCAGTAGTCTCTCGACAGGGCTCGGGACTGAAGCTTTCTTT
cdr3_aa: CASSLSTGLGTEAFF
v_call: TRBV19
clone_size: NA
d_call: TRBD1
j_call: TRBJ1-1

cdr3_nt: TGTGCCTGGAGTGTACTAAGAGAGACCCAGTACTTC
cdr3_aa: CAWSVLRETQYF
v_call: TRBV30
clone_size: NA
d_call: NA
j_call: TRBJ2-5

cdr3_nt: TGCAGCGTTGTAACGGGAATAGGGGCGGCCGGACAGTTCTTC
cdr3_aa: CSVVTGIGAAGQFF
v_call: TRBV29-1
clone_size: NA
d_call: NA
j_call: TRBJ2-1

cdr3_nt: TGTGCCAGCAGAGATAGCAATCAGCCCCAGCATTTT
cdr3_aa: CASRDSNQPQHF
v_call: TRBV28
clone_size: NA
d_call: NA
j_call: TRBJ1-5

cdr3_nt: TGTGCCAGCAGTTACTCGGCGGGGGGGAACAATCAGCCCCAGCATTTT
cdr3_aa: CASSYSAGGNNQPQHF
v_call: TRBV2
clone_size: NA
d_call: NA
j_call: TRBJ1-5

cdr3_nt: TGTGCCTGGAGCCCCGATAGAATCTCTGGAAACACCATATATTTT
cdr3_aa: CAWSPDRISGNTIYF
v_call: TRBV30
clone_size: NA
d_call: NA
j_call: TRBJ1-3

cdr3_nt: TGTGCCAGCCGGCTACAGGGTTCGTACACTGAAGCTTTCTTT
cdr3_aa: CASRLQGSYTEAFF
v_call: TRBV6-4
clone_size: NA
d_call: NA
j_call: TRBJ1-1

cdr3_nt: TGTGCCAGCAGTGCCGGACTGTACGAGCAGTACTTC
cdr3_aa: CASSAGLYEQYF
v_call: TRBV6-5
clone_size: NA
d_call: NA
j_call: TRBJ2-7

cdr3_nt: TGTGCCTGGAGTGCAGGGTCTGCAGGCGTCTATGGCTACACCTTC
cdr3_aa: CAWSAGSAGVYGYTF
v_call: TRBV30
clone_size: NA
d_call: NA
j_call: TRBJ1-2

cdr3_nt: TGTGCCAGCTCCCCGACTGGGACAGGGAATCAGCCCCAGCATTTT
cdr3_aa: CASSPTGTGNQPQHF
v_call: TRBV18
clone_size: NA
d_call: TRBD1
j_call: TRBJ1-5

cdr3_nt: TGCAGTGCGGACCGCCCCTACGAGCAGTACTTC
cdr3_aa: CSADRPYEQYF
v_call: TRBV20-1
clone_size: NA
d_call: NA
j_call: TRBJ2-7

cdr3_nt: TGTGCCAGCAGTTGGTTCGAGGGGAACACTGAAGCTTTCTTT
cdr3_aa: CASSWFEGNTEAFF
v_call: TRBV6-5
clone_size: NA
d_call: NA
j_call: TRBJ1-1

cdr3_nt: TGTGCCAGCAGCCGAGAGGGGGCTTTGGATGGCTACACCTTC
cdr3_aa: CASSREGALDGYTF
v_call: TRBV7-9
clone_size: NA
d_call: TRBD1
j_call: TRBJ1-2

cdr3_nt: TGTGCCAGCAGTTATCAGGTCAATCAGCCCCAGCATTTT
cdr3_aa: CASSYQVNQPQHF
v_call: TRBV6-5
clone_size: NA
d_call: NA
j_call: TRBJ1-5

cdr3_nt: TGTGCCAGTAGTCTCCCGGGACAGGGGTATGGCTACACCTTC
cdr3_aa: CASSLPGQGYGYTF
v_call: TRBV19
clone_size: NA
d_call: TRBD1
j_call: TRBJ1-2

cdr3_nt: TGTGCCAGCAGCCAACGGACCGTGGAGACCCAGTACTTC
cdr3_aa: CASSQRTVETQYF
v_call: TRBV7-8
clone_size: NA
d_call: NA
j_call: TRBJ2-5

cdr3_nt: TGTGCCAGCAGTTTCGTTTTTTATATTCAGGGCCGAGACCCTCGTAGCAATCAGCCCCAGCATTTT
cdr3_aa: CASSFVFYIQGRDPRSNQPQHF
v_call: TRBV28
clone_size: NA
d_call: NA
j_call: TRBJ1-5